Listed below are T cell receptor beta chains from one sample, sequenced in a study of breast tumors, draining lymph nodes, adjacent tissues. TCRdb re-called the multiplex PCR reads through MiXCR, storing one row per CDR3 protein. Altogether some 170,000 distinct CDR3 sequences are present, 33% being singletons, with the ten largest covering roughly 3.8%. The sample was axillary lymph node tissue. The receptors were sampled from a female donor with breast cancer. Some clones in this sample may be carry-over from other donors' samples. The CDR3 runs from the conserved cysteine through the conserved F or W. The D gene is left open where the match is weak. Clone size, where shown, is once, few, many, or a class for clones that have expanded.

CDR3aa	CDR3nt	v_gene	j_gene	len	abundance	d_gene
CASSLGIVEKLFF	TGTGCCAGCAGCTTGGGGATAGTCGAAAAACTGTTTTTT	TRBV7-9	TRBJ1-4	13	.	.
CASSLIHGTQYF	TGTGCCAGCAGCCTAATACATGGGACCCAGTACTTC	TRBV28	TRBJ2-5	12	many	.
CATSISPSGTSGTDTQYF	TGTGCCACCAGCATATCCCCTAGCGGGACTAGCGGAACAGATACGCAGTATTTT	TRBV15	TRBJ2-3	18	.	TRBD2
CSTWGQGAGYGYTF	TGCAGCACTTGGGGACAGGGGGCCGGCTATGGCTACACCTTC	TRBV29-1	TRBJ1-2	14	.	TRBD1
CATRRDGFTEALF	TGTGCCACTAGAAGGGACGGATTCACTGAAGCTCTCTTT	TRBV10-3	TRBJ1-1	13	.	.
CASSESNESADTQYF	TGCGCCAGCAGTGAGTCGAACGAGAGTGCAGATACGCAGTATTTT	TRBV10-2	TRBJ2-3	15	many	.
CAWSVDRDAGNTIYF	TGTGCCTGGAGTGTAGACAGGGACGCTGGAAACACCATATATTTT	TRBV30	TRBJ1-3	15	few	TRBD1
CASSLLEGSGIETQYF	TGTGCCAGCAGCTTGTTAGAGGGTAGCGGGATCGAGACCCAGTACTTC	TRBV5-5	TRBJ2-5	16	many	TRBD2
CASSSSTGGHITDTQYF	TGTGCCAGCAGCTCCTCTACAGGAGGACATATCACAGATACGCAGTATTTT	TRBV7-3	TRBJ2-3	17	many	.
CASRGDRGDEKLFF	TGTGCCAGCAGGGGGGACAGGGGGGATGAAAAGCTGTTTTTT	TRBV7-3	TRBJ1-4	14	once	TRBD1
CAWSVGPGERQPQHF	TGTGCCTGGAGTGTGGGGCCAGGGGAACGGCAGCCCCAGCATTTT	TRBV30	TRBJ1-5	15	many	.
CASSRVQGALEKLSF	TGCGCCAGCAGCCGAGTTCAGGGGGCTTTGGAAAAACTGTCTTTT	TRBV5-1	TRBJ1-4	15	once	TRBD1
CATSVLPLRAGEETQYF	TGTGCCACCAGTGTACTCCCCCTACGAGCGGGTGAAGAGACCCAGTACTTC	TRBV24-1	TRBJ2-5	17	.	.
CASSLGAGLSTTEQYF	TGTGCCAGCAGCTTAGGGGCAGGTCTCTCTACTACGGAGCAGTACTTC	TRBV7-2	TRBJ2-7	16	.	.
CASRRLAGASSNTGELFF	TGTGCCAGCAGAAGACTAGCGGGAGCCTCCTCGAACACCGGGGAGCTGTTTTTT	TRBV6-1	TRBJ2-2	18	many	TRBD2
CASSYSSGGYTF	TGTGCCAGCAGTTACTCTTCGGGCGGCTACACCTTC	TRBV6-6	TRBJ1-2	12	.	.
CASSLLGSTGNTIYF	TGTGCCAGCAGCTTATTGGGATCGACTGGAAACACCATATATTTT	TRBV7-9	TRBJ1-3	15	many	.
CASQLLGPRNTGELFF	TGTGCCTCCCAGTTACTCGGACCGCGAAACACCGGGGAGCTGTTTTTT	TRBV6-5	TRBJ2-2	16	many	.
CASSSGGWGAQYF	TGTGCCAGCAGTAGCGGGGGGTGGGGGGCCCAGTACTTC	TRBV9	TRBJ2-5	13	.	TRBD2
CASSELGQGNEKLFF	TGTGCCAGCAGTGAACTCGGACAGGGGAATGAAAAACTGTTTTTT	TRBV25-1	TRBJ1-4	15	.	TRBD1
CAGSHGTAYNEQFF	TGTGCCGGCAGTCACGGGACAGCCTACAATGAGCAGTTCTTC	TRBV6-5	TRBJ2-1	14	.	TRBD1
CSASMGGAGEKLFF	TGCAGTGCTAGTATGGGGGGGGCCGGGGAAAAACTGTTTTTT	TRBV20-1	TRBJ1-4	14	many	.
CAWSPLAGAYNEQFF	TGTGCCTGGAGTCCCCTAGCGGGAGCCTACAATGAGCAGTTCTTC	TRBV30	TRBJ2-1	15	many	TRBD2
CASSPPGMNTEAFF	TGTGCCAGCAGCCCTCCGGGAATGAACACTGAAGCTTTCTTT	TRBV14	TRBJ1-1	14	.	.
CSARDPSTDTQYF	TGCAGTGCTAGAGACCCCAGCACAGATACGCAGTATTTT	TRBV20-1	TRBJ2-3	13	many	.
CSVEGQPYNEQFF	TGCAGCGTTGAGGGACAGCCCTACAATGAGCAGTTCTTC	TRBV29-1	TRBJ2-1	13	many	TRBD1
CAGSWVRNEKLFF	TGTGCCGGCAGCTGGGTTCGTAATGAAAAACTGTTTTTT	TRBV7-2	TRBJ1-4	13	.	.
CASRGQASYEQYF	TGTGCCAGCAGGGGACAGGCCTCCTACGAGCAGTACTTC	TRBV7-9	TRBJ2-7	13	many	TRBD1
CASSPRTGGHQPQHF	TGTGCCAGCAGCCCCAGGACAGGGGGACATCAGCCCCAGCATTTT	TRBV7-8	TRBJ1-5	15	.	TRBD1
CASSPLIPVPYNEQYF	TGTGCCAGCAGCCCGCTCATACCCGTCCCCTACAATGAGCAGTATTTT	TRBV5-5	TRBJ2-3	16	.	.
CASSQTGTGPYEQYF	TGTGCCAGCAGCCAGACCGGGACAGGGCCCTACGAGCAGTACTTC	TRBV3-1	TRBJ2-7	15	many	TRBD1
CASSTGTGGYEQYF	TGTGCCAGCAGTACCGGGACAGGGGGTTACGAGCAGTACTTC	TRBV6-5	TRBJ2-7	14	many	TRBD1
CASSQGLQGGPNEQYF	TGCGCCAGCAGCCAAGGTTTGCAAGGGGGGCCCAATGAGCAGTATTTT	TRBV4-1	TRBJ2-3	16	.	.
CASPAREGHHNSPLHF	TGCGCCAGCCCAGCCAGGGAAGGACACCATAATTCACCCCTCCACTTT	TRBV10-1	TRBJ1-6	16	many	.
CSASYSDEQSF	TGCAGTGCTAGTTACTCCGACGAGCAGTCCTTC	TRBV20-1	TRBJ2-7	11	.	.
CASSFRDLSDEKLFF	TGTGCCAGCAGTTTCAGAGACCTCTCTGATGAAAAACTGTTTTTT	TRBV12-3/TRBV12-4	TRBJ1-4	15	.	.
CASSPQGVSGGSSYNEQFF	TGTGCCAGCAGTCCCCAGGGGGTTTCAGGGGGCAGCTCCTACAATGAGCAGTTCTTC	TRBV12-3/TRBV12-4	TRBJ2-1	19	many	TRBD1
CASSEVGTEQYF	TGTGCCAGCAGTGAAGTCGGGACTGAGCAGTATTTT	TRBV2	TRBJ2-3	12	.	.
CASSQDRGAGANVLTF	TGCGCCAGCAGCCAAGATAGAGGGGCTGGGGCCAACGTCCTGACTTTC	TRBV4-1	TRBJ2-6	16	.	.
CATSDLDPGGGGEDNEQFF	TGTGCCACCAGTGACCTGGACCCTGGGGGTGGGGGTGAGGACAATGAGCAGTTCTTC	TRBV24-1	TRBJ2-1	19	many	.
CASSLDWEGPWDRKGETQYF	TGTGCCAGCAGCTTAGATTGGGAAGGGCCTTGGGACAGGAAAGGGGAGACCCAGTACTTC	TRBV11-2	TRBJ2-5	20	many	TRBD1
CASSVAGEIDTQYF	TGTGCCAGCAGCGTAGCGGGAGAGATAGATACGCAGTATTTT	TRBV9	TRBJ2-3	14	.	.
CPSSKGGSYNERFF	TGTCCCAGCAGTAAAGGTGGCTCCTACAATGAGCGGTTCTTC	TRBV12-3/TRBV12-4	TRBJ2-1	14	.	.
CASRRDAYQETQYF	TGTGCCAGCAGGAGGGACGCGTACCAAGAGACCCAGTACTTC	TRBV11-2	TRBJ2-5	14	once	.
CASSYSIWIPERNEQFF	TGTGCCAGCAGTTACTCGATATGGATCCCGGAGCGCAATGAGCAGTTCTTC	TRBV6-2/TRBV6-3	TRBJ2-1	17	.	.
CASREDWGFYNEQFF	TGCGCCAGCAGGGAGGACTGGGGGTTTTACAATGAGCAGTTCTTC	TRBV10-2	TRBJ2-1	15	many	.
CASSPPGAKINNEQFF	TGTGCCAGCTCACCACCGGGGGCCAAAATAAACAATGAGCAGTTCTTC	TRBV18	TRBJ2-1	16	.	.
CASSFRKNTGELFF	TGTGCCAGCAGCTTTCGGAAGAACACCGGGGAGCTGTTTTTT	TRBV5-4	TRBJ2-2	14	many	.
CASSSSPGGSNEQFF	TGTGCCAGCAGTTCGTCCCCGGGGGGATCGAATGAGCAGTTCTTC	TRBV27	TRBJ2-1	15	.	TRBD2
CASSPLGRGGDTDTQYF	TGTGCCAGCAGTCCCCTTGGGAGGGGAGGGGACACAGATACGCAGTATTTT	TRBV27	TRBJ2-3	17	.	TRBD2
CATHSADYGYTF	TGTGCTACACATTCAGCAGACTATGGCTACACCTTC	TRBV2	TRBJ1-2	12	.	.
CASSLKGQAYEAFF	TGTGCCAGCAGCCTTAAGGGACAGGCTTATGAAGCTTTCTTT	TRBV5-6	TRBJ1-1	14	few	TRBD1
CASSQVSGPTDTQYF	TGTGCCAGCAGCCAAGTATCAGGACCCACAGATACGCAGTATTTT	TRBV4-2	TRBJ2-3	15	many	.